Listed below are T cell receptor beta chains from one sample, sequenced in a study of neurological immune-mediated disorders. TCRdb processed the 5' RACE reads anew with MiXCR; each CDR3 protein has one entry. The table lists fewer than 35,000 distinct CDR3 sequences, approximately 13% of them singletons, with approximately 2.3% in the top ten. The sequenced material came from PBMCs. Receptors originate from a woman aged 40 to 55 in good health. Both conserved end residues are part of each CDR3. D genes are given only for firm matches. Clone size is given as once, few, many or a size class.

17 | many | TRBJ2-5 | TRBV7-2 | TRBD2 | CASSLGWLAGGQETQYF | TGTGCCAGCAGCTTAGGTTGGCTAGCGGGAGGACAAGAGACCCAGTACTTC
15 | medium-sized | TRBJ1-1 | TRBV7-2 | TRBD1 | CASSFSGGLNTEAFF | TGTGCCAGCAGCTTCTCAGGGGGTCTGAACACTGAAGCTTTCTTT
16 | many | TRBJ1-3 | TRBV5-1 | . | CASSLGQDVYGNTIYF | TGCGCCAGCAGCTTGGGGCAGGACGTTTATGGAAACACCATATATTTT
15 | many | TRBJ2-7 | TRBV7-2 | . | CASSWVRISSYEQYF | TGTGCCAGCAGCTGGGTCAGAATAAGCTCCTACGAGCAGTACTTC
15 | many | TRBJ1-6 | TRBV7-8 | . | CASSLGTADWSPLHF | TGTGCCAGCAGCTTAGGGACGGCTGATTGGTCACCCCTCCACTTT
13 | many | TRBJ1-1 | TRBV2 | . | CASSEESGTEAFF | TGTGCCAGCAGTGAAGAGTCGGGAACTGAAGCTTTCTTT
13 | many | TRBJ2-7 | TRBV10-2 | TRBD1 | CASRRQGAGEQYF | TGCGCCAGCAGGAGACAGGGGGCGGGGGAGCAGTACTTC
16 | many | TRBJ2-3 | TRBV18 | . | CASSPSSVFSTDTQYF | TGTGCCAGCTCACCCAGTTCGGTCTTTAGCACAGATACGCAGTATTTT
14 | many | TRBJ1-4 | TRBV12-3/TRBV12-4 | . | CASSPGHSNEKLFF | TGTGCCAGCAGTCCGGGACACTCTAATGAAAAACTGTTTTTT
17 | many | TRBJ2-2 | TRBV7-3 | . | CASSLTHWGRNTGELFF | TGTGCCAGCAGCTTAACCCATTGGGGTAGGAACACCGGGGAGCTGTTTTTT
13 | many | TRBJ1-3 | TRBV29-1 | . | CSVAYSSGNTIYF | TGCAGCGTTGCATACAGCTCTGGAAACACCATATATTTT
16 | few | TRBJ1-2 | TRBV4-3 | . | CASSQSIVGATDGYTF | TGCGCCAGCAGCCAATCGATCGTCGGGGCAACGGATGGCTACACCTTC
16 | many | TRBJ2-2 | TRBV10-3 | TRBD2 | CAISRRLAENTGELFF | TGTGCCATCAGTCGGCGACTAGCGGAGAACACCGGGGAGCTGTTTTTT
16 | many | TRBJ2-1 | TRBV7-7 | TRBD2 | CASSAGGPGVIDEQFF | TGTGCCAGCTCAGCGGGAGGGCCGGGTGTAATCGATGAGCAGTTCTTC
14 | many | TRBJ1-2 | TRBV12-3/TRBV12-4 | TRBD1 | CASSLHDRDYGYTF | TGTGCCAGCAGTTTACATGACAGGGACTATGGCTACACCTTC
13 | many | TRBJ2-7 | TRBV3-1 | . | CASSHTVSYEQYF | TGTGCCAGCAGCCACACGGTCTCCTACGAGCAGTACTTC
15 | many | TRBJ2-1 | TRBV5-6 | TRBD1 | CASSSPGQGYNEQFF | TGTGCCAGCAGCTCCCCGGGACAGGGCTACAATGAGCAGTTCTTC
15 | many | TRBJ2-5 | TRBV5-1 | . | CASSLDRGGGETQYF | TGCGCCAGCAGCTTGGACAGGGGAGGCGGAGAGACCCAGTACTTC
13 | many | TRBJ2-7 | TRBV10-1 | . | CASSSSEGYEQYF | .
15 | many | TRBJ2-1 | TRBV20-1 | TRBD2 | CSARDVGGPQNEQFF | TGCAGTGCTAGAGATGTGGGAGGGCCGCAGAATGAGCAGTTCTTC
15 | many | TRBJ1-2 | TRBV29-1 | TRBD1 | CSASSGTGPEYGYTF | TGCAGCGCTTCATCCGGGACAGGTCCCGAATATGGCTACACCTTC
16 | many | TRBJ1-1 | TRBV7-9 | . | CASSRFDDDEDTEAFF | TGTGCCAGCAGCCGATTTGACGATGACGAAGACACTGAAGCTTTCTTT
15 | many | TRBJ2-3 | TRBV12-3/TRBV12-4 | . | CASSIAGAGSDTQYF | TGTGCCAGCAGTATCGCGGGGGCCGGGTCAGATACGCAGTATTTT
15 | many | TRBJ1-5 | TRBV4-1 | TRBD1 | CASSRSDREDQPQHF | TGCGCCAGCAGTCGCTCGGACAGGGAGGATCAGCCCCAGCATTTT
15 | many | TRBJ1-2 | TRBV5-1 | . | CASSLGRVHSYGYTF | TGCGCCAGCAGCCTTGGACGGGTTCATTCCTATGGCTACACCTTC